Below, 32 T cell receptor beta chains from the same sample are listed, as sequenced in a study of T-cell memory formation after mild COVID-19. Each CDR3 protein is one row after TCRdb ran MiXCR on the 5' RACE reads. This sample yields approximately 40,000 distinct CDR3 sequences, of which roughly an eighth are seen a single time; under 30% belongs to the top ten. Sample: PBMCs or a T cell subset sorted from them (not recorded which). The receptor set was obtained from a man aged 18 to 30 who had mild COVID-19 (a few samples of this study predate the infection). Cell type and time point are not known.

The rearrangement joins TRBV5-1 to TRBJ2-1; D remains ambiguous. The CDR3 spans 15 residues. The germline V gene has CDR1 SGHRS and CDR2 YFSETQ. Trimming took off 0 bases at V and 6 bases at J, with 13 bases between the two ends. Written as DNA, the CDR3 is TGCGCCAGCAGCTTGGACAAGGTTGGCAGCAATGAGCAGTTCTTC. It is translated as CASSLDKVGSNEQFF.

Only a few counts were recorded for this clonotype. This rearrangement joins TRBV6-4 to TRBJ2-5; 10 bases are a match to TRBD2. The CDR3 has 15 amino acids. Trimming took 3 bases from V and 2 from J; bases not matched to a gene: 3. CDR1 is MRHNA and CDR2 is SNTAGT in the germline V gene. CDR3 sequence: CASSEQAGGQETQYF. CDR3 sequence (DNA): TGTGCCAGCAGTGAGCAAGCGGGGGGGCAAGAGACCCAGTACTTC.

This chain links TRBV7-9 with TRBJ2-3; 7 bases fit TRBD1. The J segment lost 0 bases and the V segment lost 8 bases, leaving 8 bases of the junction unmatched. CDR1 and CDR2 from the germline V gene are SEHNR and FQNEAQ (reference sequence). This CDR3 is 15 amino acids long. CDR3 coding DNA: TGTGCCAGCTACGGGACAGAAGATAGCACAGATACGCAGTATTTT. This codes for CASYGTEDSTDTQYF.

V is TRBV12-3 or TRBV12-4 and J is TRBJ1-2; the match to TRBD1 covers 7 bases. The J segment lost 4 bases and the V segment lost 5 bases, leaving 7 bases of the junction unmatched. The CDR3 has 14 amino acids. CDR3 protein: CASSPTGSGYGYTF. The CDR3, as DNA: TGTGCCAGCAGTCCGACAGGGTCGGGCTATGGCTACACCTTC.

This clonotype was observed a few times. CDR3 coding DNA: TGCGCCAGCAGCTCGTCCTTTGGGAGCGTCCTGACTTTC. It is translated as CASSSSFGSVLTF. This chain uses TRBV5-1 with TRBJ2-6; perhaps TRBD2 as D (5 bases). The ends were cut back, 3 bases at V and 12 bases at J, with 13 bases in the middle. The CDR3 spans 13 residues. Germline CDR1 and CDR2: SGHRS and YFSETQ.

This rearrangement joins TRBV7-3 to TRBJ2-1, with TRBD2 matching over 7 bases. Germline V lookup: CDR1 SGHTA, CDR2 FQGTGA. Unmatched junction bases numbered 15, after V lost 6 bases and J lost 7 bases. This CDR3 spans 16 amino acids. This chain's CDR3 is CASSTPLSPGGNEQFF. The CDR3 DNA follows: TGTGCCAGCAGTACCCCCCTTAGCCCGGGGGGAAATGAGCAGTTCTTC.

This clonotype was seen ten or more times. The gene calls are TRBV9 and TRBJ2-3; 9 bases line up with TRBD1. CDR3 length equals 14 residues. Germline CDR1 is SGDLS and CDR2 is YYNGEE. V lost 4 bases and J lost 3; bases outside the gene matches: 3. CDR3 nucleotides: TGTGCCAGCAGCCGGGACAGGGTAACAGATACGCAGTATTTT. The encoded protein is CASSRDRVTDTQYF.

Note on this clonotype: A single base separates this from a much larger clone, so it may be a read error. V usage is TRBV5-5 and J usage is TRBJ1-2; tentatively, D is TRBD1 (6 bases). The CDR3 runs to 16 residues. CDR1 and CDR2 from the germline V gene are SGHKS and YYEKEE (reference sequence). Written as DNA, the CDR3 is TGTACCAGCAGCCTCCCGGGGGCAGGAGGGAACTATGGCTACACCTTC. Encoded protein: CTSSLPGAGGNYGYTF.

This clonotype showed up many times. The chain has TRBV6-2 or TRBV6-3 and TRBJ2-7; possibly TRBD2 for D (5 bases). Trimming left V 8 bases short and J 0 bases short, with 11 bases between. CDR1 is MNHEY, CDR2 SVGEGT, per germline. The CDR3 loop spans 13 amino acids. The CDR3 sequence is CASEGGDSYEQYF. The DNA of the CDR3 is TGTGCCAGCGAGGGCGGCGACTCCTACGAGCAGTACTTC.

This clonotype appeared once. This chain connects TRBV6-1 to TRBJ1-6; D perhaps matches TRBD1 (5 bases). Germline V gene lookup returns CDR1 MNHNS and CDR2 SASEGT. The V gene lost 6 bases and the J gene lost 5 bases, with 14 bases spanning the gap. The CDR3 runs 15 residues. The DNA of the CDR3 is TGTGCCAGCAGGCGAGGGACGTCTCATAATTCACCCCTCCACTTT. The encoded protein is CASRRGTSHNSPLHF.

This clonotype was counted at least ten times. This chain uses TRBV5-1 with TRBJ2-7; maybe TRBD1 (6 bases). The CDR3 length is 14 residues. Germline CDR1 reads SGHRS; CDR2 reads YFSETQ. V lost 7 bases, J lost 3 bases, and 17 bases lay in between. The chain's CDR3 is CASCPRGNDYEQYF. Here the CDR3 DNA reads TGCGCCAGCTGTCCGAGGGGGAACGACTACGAGCAGTACTTC.

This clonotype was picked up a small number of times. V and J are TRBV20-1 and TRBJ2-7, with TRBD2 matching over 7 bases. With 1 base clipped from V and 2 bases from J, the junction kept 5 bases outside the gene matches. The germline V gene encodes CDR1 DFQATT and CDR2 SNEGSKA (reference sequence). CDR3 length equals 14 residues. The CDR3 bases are TGCAGTGCTAGAGGGGGGGGGTACGCCTACGAGCAGTACGTC. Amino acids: CSARGGGYAYEQYV.

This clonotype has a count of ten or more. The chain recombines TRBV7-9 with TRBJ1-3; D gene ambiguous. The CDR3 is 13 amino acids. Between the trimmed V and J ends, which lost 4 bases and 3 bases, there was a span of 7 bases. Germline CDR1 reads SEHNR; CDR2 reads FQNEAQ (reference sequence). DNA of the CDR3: TGTGCCAGCAGCTCGACCCGTGGAAACACCATATATTTT. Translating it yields CASSSTRGNTIYF.

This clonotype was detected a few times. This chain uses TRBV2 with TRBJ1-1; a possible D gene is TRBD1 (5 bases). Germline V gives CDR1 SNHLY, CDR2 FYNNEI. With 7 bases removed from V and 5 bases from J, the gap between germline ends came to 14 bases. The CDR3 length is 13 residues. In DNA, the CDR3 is TGTGCCAGCACCCGCGTTGAGGGGACTGAAGCTTTCTTT. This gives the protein CASTRVEGTEAFF.

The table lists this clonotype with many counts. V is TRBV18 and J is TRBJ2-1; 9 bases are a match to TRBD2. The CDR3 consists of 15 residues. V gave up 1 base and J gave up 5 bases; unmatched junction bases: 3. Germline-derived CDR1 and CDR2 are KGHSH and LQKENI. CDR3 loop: CASSPQRGDDNEQFF. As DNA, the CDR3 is TGTGCCAGCTCACCACAGCGGGGGGATGACAATGAGCAGTTCTTC.

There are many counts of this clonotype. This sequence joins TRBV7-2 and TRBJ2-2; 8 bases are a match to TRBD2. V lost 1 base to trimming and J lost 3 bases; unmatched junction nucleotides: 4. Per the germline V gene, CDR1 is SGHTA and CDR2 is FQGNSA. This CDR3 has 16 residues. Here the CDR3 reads CASSLDSGGDTGELFF. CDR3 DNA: TGTGCCAGCAGCTTAGATTCCGGGGGGGACACCGGGGAGCTGTTTTTT.

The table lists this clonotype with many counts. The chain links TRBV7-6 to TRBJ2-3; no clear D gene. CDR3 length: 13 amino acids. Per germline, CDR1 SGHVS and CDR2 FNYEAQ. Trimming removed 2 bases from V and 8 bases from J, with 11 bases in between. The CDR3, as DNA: TGTGCCAGCAGCTTATCTCTCCAGCGTACGCAGTATTTT. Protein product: CASSLSLQRTQYF. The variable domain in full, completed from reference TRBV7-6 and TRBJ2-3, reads GAGVSQSPRYKVTKRGQDVALRCDPISGHVSLYWYRQALGQGPEFLTYFNYEAQQDKSGLPNDRFSAERPEGSISTLTIQRTEQRDSAMYRCASSLSLQRTQYFGPGTRLTVL.

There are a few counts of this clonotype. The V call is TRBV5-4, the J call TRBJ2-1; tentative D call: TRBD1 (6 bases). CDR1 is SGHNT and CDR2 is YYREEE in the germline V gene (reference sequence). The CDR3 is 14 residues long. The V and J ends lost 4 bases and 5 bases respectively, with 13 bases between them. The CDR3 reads CASSPRTVNNEQFF. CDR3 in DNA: TGTGCCAGCAGCCCCAGGACAGTAAACAATGAGCAGTTCTTC.

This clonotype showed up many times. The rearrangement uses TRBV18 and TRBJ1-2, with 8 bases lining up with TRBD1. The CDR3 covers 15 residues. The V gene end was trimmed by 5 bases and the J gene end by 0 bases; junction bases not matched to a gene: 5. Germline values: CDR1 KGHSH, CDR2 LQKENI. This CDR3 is CASSIGQGANYGYTF. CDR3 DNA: TGTGCCAGCTCAATCGGACAGGGAGCTAACTATGGCTACACCTTC.

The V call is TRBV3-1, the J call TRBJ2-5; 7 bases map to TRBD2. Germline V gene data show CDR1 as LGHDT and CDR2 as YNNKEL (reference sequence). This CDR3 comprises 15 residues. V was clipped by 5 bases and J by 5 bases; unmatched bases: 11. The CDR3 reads CASSLQRGEGETQYF. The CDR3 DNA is TGTGCCAGCAGCTTGCAGCGGGGAGAGGGGGAGACCCAGTACTTC.

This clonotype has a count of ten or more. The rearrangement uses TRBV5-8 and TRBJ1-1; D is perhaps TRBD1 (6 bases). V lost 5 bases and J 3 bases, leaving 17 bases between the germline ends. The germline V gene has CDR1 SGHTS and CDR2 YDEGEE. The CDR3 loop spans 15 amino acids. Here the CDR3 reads CASSEPGTRDTEAFF. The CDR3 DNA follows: TGTGCCAGCAGTGAACCCGGGACAAGGGACACTGAAGCTTTCTTT.

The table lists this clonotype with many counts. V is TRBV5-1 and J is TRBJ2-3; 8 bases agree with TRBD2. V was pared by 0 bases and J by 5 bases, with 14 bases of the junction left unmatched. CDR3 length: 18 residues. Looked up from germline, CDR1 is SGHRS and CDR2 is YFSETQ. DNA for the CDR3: TGCGCCAGCAGCTTGGCCGGGATTGCGGGGGGTCACGGAGATACGCAGTATTTT. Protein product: CASSLAGIAGGHGDTQYF.

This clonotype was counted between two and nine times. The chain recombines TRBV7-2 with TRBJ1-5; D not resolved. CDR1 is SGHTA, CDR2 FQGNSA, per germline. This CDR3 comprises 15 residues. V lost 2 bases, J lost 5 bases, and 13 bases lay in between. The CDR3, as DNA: TGTGCCAGCAGCTTAATTTTTCCGAGCGATCAGCCCCAGCATTTT. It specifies CASSLIFPSDQPQHF.

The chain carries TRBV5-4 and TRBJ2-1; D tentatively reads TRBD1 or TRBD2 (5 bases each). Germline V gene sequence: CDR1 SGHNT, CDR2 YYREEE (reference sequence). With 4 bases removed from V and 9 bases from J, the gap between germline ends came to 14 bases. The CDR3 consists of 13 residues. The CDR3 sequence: CASSQDNGAEQFF. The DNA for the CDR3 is TGTGCCAGCAGCCAGGACAACGGGGCTGAGCAGTTCTTC.

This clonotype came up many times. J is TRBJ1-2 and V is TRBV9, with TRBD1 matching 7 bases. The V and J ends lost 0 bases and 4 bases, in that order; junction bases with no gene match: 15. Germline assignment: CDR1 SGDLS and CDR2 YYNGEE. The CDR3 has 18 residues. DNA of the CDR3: TGTGCCAGCAGCGTAGGGGGTCCAACAGGGGCGAACCTCTATGGCTACACCTTC. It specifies CASSVGGPTGANLYGYTF.

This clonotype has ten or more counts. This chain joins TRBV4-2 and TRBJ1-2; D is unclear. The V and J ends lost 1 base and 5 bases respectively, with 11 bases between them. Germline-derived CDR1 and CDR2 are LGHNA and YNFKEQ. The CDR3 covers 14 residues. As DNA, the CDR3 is TGTGCCAGCAGCCAAGGGACTCTGGGATATGGCTACACCTTC. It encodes CASSQGTLGYGYTF.

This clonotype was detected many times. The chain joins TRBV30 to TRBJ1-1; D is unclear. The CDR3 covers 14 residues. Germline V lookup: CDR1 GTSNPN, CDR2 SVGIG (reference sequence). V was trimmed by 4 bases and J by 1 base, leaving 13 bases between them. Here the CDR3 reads CAWNHFLWNTEAFF. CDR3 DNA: TGTGCCTGGAATCACTTTTTATGGAACACTGAAGCTTTCTTT.

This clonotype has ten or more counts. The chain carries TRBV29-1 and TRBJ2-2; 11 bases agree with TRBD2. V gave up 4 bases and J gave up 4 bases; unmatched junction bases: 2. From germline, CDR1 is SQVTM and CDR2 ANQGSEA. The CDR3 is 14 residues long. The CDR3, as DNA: TGCAGCGTTGTCACTAGCGGGGGCACCGGGGAGCTGTTTTTT. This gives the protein CSVVTSGGTGELFF.

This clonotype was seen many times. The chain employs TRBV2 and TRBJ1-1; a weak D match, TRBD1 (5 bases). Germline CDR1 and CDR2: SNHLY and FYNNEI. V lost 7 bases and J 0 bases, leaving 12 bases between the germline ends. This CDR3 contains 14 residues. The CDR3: CASKIDRLNTEAFF. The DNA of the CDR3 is TGTGCCAGCAAAATCGACAGATTGAACACTGAAGCTTTCTTT.

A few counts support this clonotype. CDR3 residues: CASGRGDTQYF. CDR3 DNA: TGCGCCAGCGGCAGGGGAGATACGCAGTATTTT. V usage is TRBV5-1 and J usage is TRBJ2-3, with a tentative D call TRBD1 (6 bases). The CDR3 runs 11 residues. Germline CDR1 reads SGHRS; CDR2 reads YFSETQ. V shed 7 bases and J shed 5 bases, with 8 bases lying between them.

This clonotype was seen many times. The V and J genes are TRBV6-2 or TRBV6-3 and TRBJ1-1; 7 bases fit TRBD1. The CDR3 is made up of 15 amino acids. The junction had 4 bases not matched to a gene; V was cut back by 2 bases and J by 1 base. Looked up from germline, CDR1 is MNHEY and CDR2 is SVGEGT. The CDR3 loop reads CASSYPYRGNTEAFF. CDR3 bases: TGTGCCAGCAGTTACCCGTACAGGGGGAACACTGAAGCTTTCTTT.

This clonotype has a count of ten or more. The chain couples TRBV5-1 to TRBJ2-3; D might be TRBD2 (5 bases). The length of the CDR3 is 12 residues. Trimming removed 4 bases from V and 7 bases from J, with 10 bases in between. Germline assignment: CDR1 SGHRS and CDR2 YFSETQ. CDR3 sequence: CASSQEENTQYF. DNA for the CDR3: TGCGCCAGCAGCCAGGAGGAAAATACGCAGTATTTT.